This T cell receptor (beta chain) was captured by sequencing in a study of T-cell memory formation after mild COVID-19 (dated by TCRdb to the early 2020s). As for the study more broadly: Most TCR sequence clusters were specific to one of the two donors. Longitudinal TCRalpha and TCRbeta repertoire sequencing tracked T-cell clones expanding and contracting after mild COVID-19 in a couple of donors. The cohort was made up of two young adult volunteers, one female and one male, who were previously healthy. Results and caveats for the whole study, not just this receptor: Contracting CD4+ clones were located mainly in the CM and EM memory subsets, whereas CD8+ clones were found to be enriched in EMRA. The study included only two mild cases, and larger cohorts that include severe cases with pre-infection samples were judged to be necessary. Clones that contracted from day 15 to 85 showed balanced CD4/CD8 phenotypes, whereas a second wave of clones that expanded from day 15 to 37 leaned towards CD4+. Some responding clones were detected in pre-infection memory, which suggested that pre-existing cross-reactive memory T cells had joined the SARS-CoV-2 response. Whether the second-wave clones peaking on day 37 were SARS-CoV-2 specific was not confirmed.

From cysteine to phenylalanine, the CDR3 is 13 amino acids long. The read is trimmed to its CDR3 DNA, 39 bases read in frame from base 1. From the germline V gene, CDR1 is SGHTA and CDR2 is FQGTGA. The junction carries 12 bases between V and J, which are trimmed by 5 bases and 5 bases respectively. Sequencing instrument: Illumina NovaSeq 6000. TCRalpha and TCRbeta cDNA libraries were built by 5'RACE with constant-segment primers, adding sample barcodes and unique molecular identifiers. Trizol reagent was used to extract RNA from every sample. Amplification of the libraries took two PCR steps, and the second step added a second sample barcode plus Illumina TruSeq adapters. Sequencing of the libraries was done on an Illumina NovaSeq, producing 2 x 150 bp paired-end reads. Per the source publication's procedure: Reads were demultiplexed and collapsed into UMI-guided consensus sequences with migec v1.2.7. Using mixcr v2.1.11, UMI consensuses were aligned to TRA and TRB V and J templates and then assembled into clonotypes. A clonotype was counted as expanded or contracted only when both edgeR and NoisET called the clonotype significant, with the noise models trained on biological replicates. For edgeR calls, the cutoffs were a false discovery rate-adjusted p below 0.01 and a log2 fold-change threshold of 1. PCA with hierarchical clustering of max-normalized trajectories of the 1000 most abundant clonotypes was used as exploratory dynamics analysis. Separately sequenced CD4+ and CD8+ repertoires were used to assign a CD4 or CD8 phenotype to each responding clone. TCRdb reanalyzed the raw reads on its own, using fastp at Q25 for trimming and MiXCR for clone calling, and kept in-frame beta chains. Every distinct CDR3 protein forms one entry, paired with its most common genes and DNA. The V and J calls here are based on TCRdb, not the publication. The sample profile shows 350,000 to 400,000 distinct CDR3 sequences; around a fifth of them were found once. Around an eighth of the sample goes to the ten largest clones.

About this clonotype itself: Its binding antigen is unknown. No base quality values were provided; no much bigger clone lies one nucleotide off.

Ficoll-Paque density gradient centrifugation was used to isolate PBMCs. The receptor was derived from an adult woman who had mild COVID-19 (a few samples of this study predate the infection). The sample titles of this study are shuffled in the database, so cell type and time point are left out; the donor was told from shared clones. Recombination connected TRBV7-3 to TRBJ1-1; D gene: possibly TRBD1, on 5 matching bases. The sequencing sample was made of PBMCs or a T cell subset sorted from them (not recorded which). The CDR3 region has the sequence CASSTTRATEAFF. The nucleotide sequence is TGTGCCAGCAGCACCACCAGGGCTACTGAAGCTTTCTTT.